The rows below give T cell receptor beta chains drawn from one sample of a study of T cell responses to AZD1222 COVID-19 vaccine. The table came from immunoSEQ multiplex PCR; TCRdb's copy has only in-frame clones and leaves some out. The table has about 99,000 clones, around nine tenths seen once. The sample in question was peripheral blood, obtained 28 days after the second dose of the MenACWY control vaccine. These TCRs come from an adult who received the MenACWY meningococcal vaccine as a control. Each CDR3 is given with its conserved first and last residue. A D gene is named only where the DNA matches it firmly. Clone size is shown for a subset of rows, as once, few, many or a class of expanded clone.

. TRBJ2-7 TRBV11-2 . TGTGCCAGCAGTCCTCGTAGACAGGCCGCTGTGGACGAGCAGTACTTC CASSPRRQAAVDEQYF
. TRBJ2-2 TRBV15 . TGTGCCACCAGCAGGGGATTGGGCACCGGGGAGCTGTTTTTT CATSRGLGTGELFF
. TRBJ1-5 TRBV28 TRBD1 TGTGCCAGCCAGGGGGCAAGCAATCAGCCCCAGCATTTT CASQGASNQPQHF
. TRBJ2-1 TRBV28 . TGTGCCAGCAGGTCGGGCAGCTCCTACAATGAGCAGTTCTTC CASRSGSSYNEQFF
. TRBJ2-3 TRBV3-1/TRBV3-2 TRBD2 TGTGCCAGCAGCCGGCGGGGGGGCCTGAGCACAGATACGCAGTATTTT CASSRRGGLSTDTQYF
. TRBJ1-1 TRBV7-2 TRBD1 TGTGCCAGCAGCCAGACAGGGGGCCGAACTGAAGCTTTCTTT CASSQTGGRTEAFF
. TRBJ2-1 TRBV27 TRBD2 TGTGCCAGCAACCCCAGGGACGGGGGGTCCTACAATGAGCAGTTCTTC CASNPRDGGSYNEQFF
. TRBJ2-7 TRBV28 . TGTGCCAGCAGTTTAGCGACAGGTTCCATCTACGAGCAGTACTTC CASSLATGSIYEQYF
. TRBJ2-2 TRBV6-6 . TGTGCCGGACGACTCCAGGGAAACACCGGGGAGCTGTTTTTT CAGRLQGNTGELFF
few TRBJ2-7 TRBV4-1 . TGCGCCAGCAGCCTCGACTTGACGGGAACCTACGAGCAGTACTTC CASSLDLTGTYEQYF
once TRBJ2-5 TRBV2 TRBD2 TGTGCCAGCAGTCCCTGGGGCGGGGGGAGGTCCAGAGAGACCCAGTACTTC CASSPWGGGRSRETQYF
. TRBJ1-5 TRBV20-1 . TGCAGTGCTAGTCCCTGGGGAGGGGGAGGTCAGCCCCAGCATTTT CSASPWGGGGQPQHF
. TRBJ1-4 TRBV5-1 . TGCGCCAGCAGCTCACGACCTCAGGGAGGAAATGAAAAACTGTTTTTT CASSSRPQGGNEKLFF
. TRBJ1-4 TRBV5-1 . TGCGCCAGCAGCTTGACAGGGCATGAAAGGGAAAAACTGTTTTTT CASSLTGHEREKLFF
. TRBJ1-1 TRBV2 TRBD1 TGTGCCAGCCTAGGACAGGGAAGCGCTGAAGCTTTCTTT CASLGQGSAEAFF
. TRBJ1-2 TRBV28 . TGTGCCAGCAGTTTAGGACATCTTACCTATGGCTACACCTTC CASSLGHLTYGYTF
. TRBJ1-1 TRBV18 TRBD1 TGTGCCAGCTCTTTTCCGACAGGGGCGAACACTGAAGCTTTCTTT CASSFPTGANTEAFF
. TRBJ1-2 TRBV24-1 . TGTGCCACCAGTGATCATCAGGTACCCTATGGCTACACCTTC CATSDHQVPYGYTF
. TRBJ1-5 TRBV6-5 . TGTGCCAGCAGGGAGATTTTCGGTAGCAATCAGCCCCAGCATTTT CASREIFGSNQPQHF
. TRBJ1-3 TRBV19 . TGTGCCAGTAAGCCGGGACTCCTACTCTCTGGAAACACCATATATTTT CASKPGLLLSGNTIYF
once TRBJ2-3 TRBV7-6 . TGTGCCAGCAGCCGAGGGGCTAGCACAGATACGCAGTATTTT CASSRGASTDTQYF
. TRBJ1-5 TRBV19 . TGTGCCAGTACAGGGTGGTGGGGCAATCAGCCCCAGCATTTT CASTGWWGNQPQHF
. TRBJ1-1 TRBV19 . TGTGCCAGTACGGACAGAACTTTATACACTGAAGCTTTCTTT CASTDRTLYTEAFF
. TRBJ2-1 TRBV7-8 TRBD2 TGTGCCAGCAGCTTACTGCCTAGCGGGGACAATGAGCAGTTCTTC CASSLLPSGDNEQFF
. TRBJ1-2 TRBV5-4 TRBD1 TGTGCCAGCAGCGAGGGACAGGGACTCCTCTATGGCTACACCTTC CASSEGQGLLYGYTF
. TRBJ2-7 TRBV3-1/TRBV3-2 . TGTGCCAGCAGCCAAGCCCGGGACGTCGAGCAGTACTTC CASSQARDVEQYF
. TRBJ2-5 TRBV15 TRBD2 TGTGCCACCAGCAGTACTAGCGGGGGGGAGACCCAGTACTTC CATSSTSGGETQYF
once TRBJ2-1 TRBV5-1 . TGCGCCAGCAGCTTGGTCGATGAGCAGTTCTTC CASSLVDEQFF
. TRBJ2-7 TRBV5-1 . TGCGCCAGCAGCTTGGGGGGGACCGCGCCGAGGCAGTACTTC CASSLGGTAPRQYF
once TRBJ1-2 TRBV9 . TGTGCCAGCAGCCCCCGCCAGCATACTAACTATGGCTACACCTTC CASSPRQHTNYGYTF
. TRBJ1-5 TRBV18 . TGTGCCAGCTCACCACAGCAAAGCAATCAGCCCCAGCATTTT CASSPQQSNQPQHF
few TRBJ1-1 TRBV19 . TGTGCCAGTACCGGGATTATGAACACTGAAGCTTTCTTT CASTGIMNTEAFF
. TRBJ1-5 TRBV28 . TGTGCCAGCAGTTTAAGGGGGGGGATCCTCAATCAGCCCCAGCATTTT CASSLRGGILNQPQHF